This TCR beta chain was sequenced in a study of blood T cell repertoires in COVID-19 (TCRdb year 2020). About the full investigation: The collaborator samples originated in the United States, Italy and Spain and spanned the acute and convalescent phases of COVID-19. A de-identified subject ID, COVID-19 status, age in years and sex were almost always included in the sample metadata. The material from the prospective study consisted of cDNA or gDNA derived from T cells, B-cell-depleted T cells, or PBMCs. Subjects who had been exposed to COVID-19, were actively infected with it, or had recovered from it provided the deeply sampled blood TCRbeta repertoires that made up the dataset. A freely available public database, intended as a resource for researchers studying the immune response to SARS-CoV-2, is where the repertoires were released. Where HLA class I and class II types were available, the types were taken from metadata supplied by the sample provider, not from assay-based typing. The samples were drawn from two sources: the first 160 participants of the ongoing ImmuneRACE study, and 1,200 or so subjects contributed by 6 global collaborators.

The junction shows trimming of 6 bases on V and 1 base on J, and the gene matches do not reach 9 bases of it. Including cysteine and phenylalanine, the CDR3 has 15 amino acids. The kept DNA is CDR3 alone, 45 bases in frame from the first base. Per the germline V gene (reference sequence), SEHNR is the CDR1 and FQNEAQ is the CDR2. Overall study outcomes, separate from this receptor: The amount of clinical and demographic metadata varied by source and participant and was provided uncurated.

About this clone itself: The clone's antigen remains unknown. Per-base qualities were not stored, and no clone one base away is much larger.

Collaborating institutions collected whole blood in K2EDTA tubes following their own protocols. For TCRbeta analysis, collaborators shipped samples as frozen whole blood, isolated PBMCs, or DNA extracted from either of those sample types. TCRbeta CDR3 regions were amplified from genomic DNA using the immunoSEQ Assay, a bias-controlled multiplex PCR. The authors' pipeline ran thus. Within the assay, amplification of reference gene primers was used to estimate how many nucleated cells each sample contained. To quantify the absolute abundance of each unique TCRbeta CDR3 rearrangement, sequence reads were collapsed and filtered. For each sample, productive Simpson clonality was calculated as the square root of Simpson's diversity index across productive rearrangements. As stored in TCRdb, this immuneACCESS dataset retains in-frame rearrangements with V and J assigned. A fraction of the clones does not appear; measured against another copy, unresolved V genes explain less than half of the discrepancy, and the remainder lacks a known reason. V and J calls and clone size are given by that table; D and trimming were obtained from the DNA. For this sample the table gives approximately 64,000 clones, of which more than 75% were detected only once. The ten top clones hold approximately 0.8% of the sample.

The chain uses TRBV7-9 and TRBJ2-7, and 7 bases in between align with TRBD1. The sequenced material came from peripheral blood. The TCR originated in a woman aged 70-85 years with acute or convalescent COVID-19. The sequence in DNA is TGTGCCAGCAGTCCTGACAGGGACGAGTCCTACGAGCAGTACTTC. This sequence encodes CASSPDRDESYEQYF.